The clone carrying this T cell receptor beta chain has a handful of counts. V trimming: 5 bases; J trimming: 7 bases; junction bases outside the gene matches: 7. The germline gives CDR1 KGHSH, CDR2 LQKENI. The CDR3 runs to 14 residues. This sample is part of a study of T cells in tumors and immune-related adverse events. Repertoires were generated with immunoSEQ multiplex PCR, while TCRdb's copy carries only in-frame clones and drops some. The repertoire holds around 5,000 clones, around 60% seen once, with under 6% in the top ten. The sequenced sample was gut tissue, obtained from a patient treated with anti-PD-1 therapy. V usage is TRBV18 and J usage is TRBJ1-2, with 10 bases matching TRBD1. The TCR comes from a female donor with metastatic renal cell carcinoma. As DNA, the CDR3 is TGTGCCAGCTCAGAACTGGACAGGGGGATTGGCTACACCTTC. This codes for CASSELDRGIGYTF.